These 3 T cell receptor beta chains were sequenced from one sample in a study of blood T cell repertoires in COVID-19. Profiled with immunoSEQ multiplex PCR; TCRdb holds only in-frame clones, not every one. Counted here are 200,000 to 250,000 clones, 70% to 90% occurring once; the ten biggest clones make up less than 8%. Sequences were obtained from PBMCs or T cells enriched from blood (not recorded which). Source of these receptors: a woman aged 35 to 49 with acute COVID-19.

CDR3 nucleotides: TGTGCCAGTCAGTACTCTGCCACTAGCGGGATTCACACCGGGGAGCTGTTTTTT. Amino acid sequence: CASQYSATSGIHTGELFF. The chain has TRBV19 and TRBJ2-2; 10 positions agree with TRBD2. The CDR3 totals 18 residues. V was clipped by 8 bases and J by 3 bases; unmatched bases: 15. Germline values: CDR1 LNHDA, CDR2 SQIVND (reference sequence).

Here the CDR3 DNA reads TGTGCCAGCAGGCTTGGAGCCTCCTACGAGCAGTACTTC. Encoded protein: CASRLGASYEQYF. The chain carries TRBV27 and TRBJ2-7, with D uncertain. In germline, CDR1 is MNHEY, CDR2 SMNVEV (reference sequence). This CDR3 has 13 amino acids. V was pared by 6 bases and J by 0 bases, with 9 bases between.

V usage is TRBV9 and J usage is TRBJ2-2; D remains unclear. CDR3 length: 15 residues. CDR1 and CDR2 (germline): SGDLS, YYNGEE. V shed 4 bases and J shed 0 bases, with 10 bases lying between them. CDR3 amino acids: CASSLQSSNTGELFF. CDR3 DNA: TGTGCCAGCAGCCTACAGAGCTCGAACACCGGGGAGCTGTTTTTT. Using reference TRBV9 and TRBJ2-2 for the parts outside the CDR3, the full variable domain is DSGVTQTPKHLITATGQRVTLRCSPRSGDLSVYWYQQSLDQGLQFLIQYYNGEERAKGNILERFSAQQFPDLHSELNLSSLELGDSALYFCASSLQSSNTGELFFGEGSRLTVL.